Presented here are 26 T cell receptor beta chains from one specimen sequenced in a study of blood T cell repertoires in COVID-19. Some clones are missing from TCRdb's copy, which holds only in-frame ones; the method was immunoSEQ multiplex PCR. The repertoire includes under 100,000 clones, around 84% of them detected once, and about 5.1% sits in the top ten. Sequenced: peripheral blood. The source of these receptors is a middle-aged man with acute or convalescent COVID-19.

The DNA for the CDR3 is TGTGCCAGCAGCTCCGGGGGGCCCAACACCGGGGAGCTGTTTTTT. It specifies CASSSGGPNTGELFF. The chain employs TRBV5-4 and TRBJ2-2, with a possible D match to TRBD2 (7 bases). This CDR3 comprises 15 residues. V dropped 3 bases and J dropped 2 bases, with 11 bases sitting between them. Germline values: CDR1 SGHNT, CDR2 YYREEE (reference sequence). Full variable domain (outside the CDR3, taken from reference TRBV5-4 and TRBJ2-2): ETGVTQSPTHLIKTRGQQVTLRCSSQSGHNTVSWYQQALGQGPQFIFQYYREEENGRGNFPPRFSGLQFPNYSSELNVNALELDDSALYLCASSSGGPNTGELFFGEGSRLTVL.

CDR3 region: CAWSPPQGAREQYF. CDR3 sequence (DNA): TGTGCCTGGAGCCCCCCCCAGGGGGCTCGGGAGCAGTACTTC. The chain couples TRBV30 to TRBJ2-7, with 8 bases that match TRBD1. Germline loops: CDR1 GTSNPN, CDR2 SVGIG (reference sequence). CDR3 length: 14 amino acids. V was clipped by 3 bases and J by 7 bases; unmatched bases: 11.

The chain recombines TRBV11-3 with TRBJ2-3; D is unresolved. The CDR3 spans 13 residues. V lost 3 bases and J lost 5, with 9 bases in between. Germline lookup yields CDR1 SGHNT and CDR2 YENEEA. CDR3 loop: CASSFSPLDTQYF. The CDR3 DNA is TGTGCCAGCAGCTTTTCCCCCTTAGATACGCAGTATTTT.

The gene calls are TRBV5-5 and TRBJ2-7, with D possibly being TRBD1 (7 bases). The CDR3 is 16 amino acids. V was trimmed by 0 bases and J by 12 bases, leaving 25 bases between them. CDR1 and CDR2 from the germline V gene are SGHKS and YYEKEE (reference sequence). The DNA for the CDR3 is TGTGCCAGCAGCTTGGTGCCGGCGGGACAGAACCAACTGGCGTACTTC. Its protein product is CASSLVPAGQNQLAYF.

This clone appeared once. The chain combines TRBV5-1 with TRBJ2-7, with TRBD1 matching 10 bases. Germline V gene sequence: CDR1 SGHRS, CDR2 YFSETQ. The CDR3 loop spans 16 amino acids. The junction had 6 bases not matched to a gene; V was cut back by 0 bases and J by 3 bases. CDR3 region: CASSLDGTGVDYEQYF. The CDR3 region has the DNA TGCGCCAGCAGCTTGGACGGGACAGGGGTCGACTACGAGCAGTACTTC.

The chain is built from TRBV19 and TRBJ2-7; 8 bases map to TRBD2. This CDR3 has 15 amino acids. The junction had 8 bases not matched to a gene; V was cut back by 5 bases and J by 2 bases. CDR1 is LNHDA, CDR2 SQIVND, per germline (reference sequence). The CDR3 region is CASSVERGLTYEQYF. The CDR3 DNA sequence: TGTGCCAGTAGTGTGGAGCGGGGGTTGACCTACGAGCAGTACTTC.

The chain couples TRBV7-6 to TRBJ2-1, with 8 positions matching TRBD2. The V gene end was trimmed by 7 bases and the J gene end by 7 bases; junction bases not matched to a gene: 9. The CDR3 contains 14 residues. The germline CDR1 and CDR2 sequences are SGHVS and FNYEAQ. In DNA, the CDR3 is TGTGCCAGCATGACGGGGGGGCCCGCAAATGAGCAGTTCTTC. It encodes CASMTGGPANEQFF.

The chain couples TRBV3-1 (or the pseudogene TRBV3-2) to TRBJ1-2, with 7 bases fitting TRBD1. The CDR3 is 13 residues long. The V gene end was trimmed by 5 bases and the J gene end by 4 bases; junction bases not matched to a gene: 4. Per the germline V gene, CDR1 is LGHDT and CDR2 is YNNKEL (reference sequence). The CDR3 loop reads CASSSQGVYGYTF. CDR3 DNA sequence: TGTGCCAGCAGCTCTCAGGGGGTCTATGGCTACACCTTC.

This chain uses TRBV7-2 with TRBJ2-1, with 11 bases fitting TRBD2. Germline V lookup: CDR1 SGHTA, CDR2 FQGNSA. Losses at the gene ends were 5 bases for V and 7 bases for J; bases not matched to a gene: 10. The CDR3 runs to 16 residues. The CDR3 sequence: CASSARLAGYNNEQFF. The CDR3 DNA sequence: TGTGCCAGCAGCGCGAGACTAGCGGGGTATAATAATGAGCAGTTCTTC.

The gene calls are TRBV15 and TRBJ1-2; 9 bases match TRBD1. Losses at the gene ends were 3 bases for V and 8 bases for J; bases not matched to a gene: 4. The CDR3 has 13 residues. Germline values: CDR1 LNHNV, CDR2 YYDKDF (reference sequence). The CDR3 protein is CATSSTGGRGYTF. CDR3 DNA: TGTGCCACCAGCAGTACAGGGGGCCGGGGCTACACCTTC.

The CDR3 bases are TGTGCCACCAGCAGAGACCGGACTAGGACCTACGAGCAGTACTTC. This codes for CATSRDRTRTYEQYF. The chain carries TRBV15 and TRBJ2-7, with 7 positions matching TRBD2. Germline trimming cut 0 bases from V and 2 bases from J; bases unmatched to any gene: 4. The germline gives CDR1 LNHNV, CDR2 YYDKDF (reference sequence). The CDR3 consists of 15 residues.

The J gene is TRBJ1-2, the V gene TRBV6-6, with TRBD1 matching over 10 bases. In germline, CDR1 is MNHNY, CDR2 SVGAGI (reference sequence). V was pared by 0 bases and J by 7 bases, with 8 bases of the junction left unmatched. CDR3 length equals 16 residues. The CDR3 here is CASSYSRTGGNSGYTF. The CDR3 bases are TGTGCCAGCAGTTACTCACGGACAGGGGGAAATAGTGGCTACACCTTC.

The CDR3 spells CASSVDHSEGYTF. Written as DNA, the CDR3 is TGTGCCAGCAGTGTAGACCATTCGGAGGGCTACACCTTC. The V and J genes are TRBV2 and TRBJ1-2; D gene uncertain. Trimming took 4 bases from V and 8 from J, leaving 14 bases between them. The germline gives CDR1 SNHLY, CDR2 FYNNEI. This CDR3 region has 13 residues. Supplemented by reference TRBV2 and TRBJ1-2, the full variable domain reads EPEVTQTPSHQVTQMGQEVILRCVPISNHLYFYWYRQILGQKVEFLVSFYNNEISEKSEIFDDQFSVERPDGSNFTLKIRSTKLEDSAMYFCASSVDHSEGYTFGSGTRLTVV.

This clone was seen only a few times. The chain employs TRBV2 and TRBJ1-1; 7 bases are shared with TRBD1. The CDR3 totals 17 residues. Germline CDR1 and CDR2: SNHLY and FYNNEI. V lost 3 bases to trimming and J lost 5 bases; unmatched junction nucleotides: 15. The CDR3 reads CASSEILKQGKGTEAFF. The CDR3 nucleotides are TGTGCCAGCAGTGAGATCCTTAAACAGGGGAAGGGGACTGAAGCTTTCTTT.

The J gene is TRBJ2-3, the V gene TRBV9; D possibly corresponds to TRBD2 (5 bases). The V and J ends lost 0 bases and 4 bases respectively, with 12 bases between them. The V gene's germline CDR1 is SGDLS and CDR2 YYNGEE. The CDR3 has 15 residues. The CDR3 bases are TGTGCCAGCAGCGTAGTCGGGGTGAGTGCAGATACGCAGTATTTT. Translating gives CASSVVGVSADTQYF.

This clone was seen just once. This chain joins TRBV30 and TRBJ1-2, with a possible D match to TRBD1 (5 bases). Germline lookup yields CDR1 GTSNPN and CDR2 SVGIG (reference sequence). The V and J ends lost 0 bases and 3 bases respectively, with 8 bases between them. This CDR3 spans 13 amino acids. The CDR3 here is CAWSVAGHYGYTF. CDR3 DNA sequence: TGTGCCTGGAGTGTCGCAGGGCACTATGGCTACACCTTC.

The V and J genes are TRBV2 and TRBJ2-3; no clear D gene. Trimming took off 0 bases at V and 6 bases at J, with 13 bases between the two ends. The length of the CDR3 is 15 residues. The germline V gene encodes CDR1 SNHLY and CDR2 FYNNEI. This CDR3 reads CASSEARSSWDTQYF. In DNA, the CDR3 is TGTGCCAGCAGTGAAGCGAGGTCCTCATGGGATACGCAGTATTTT.

This clone occurred once. The genes are TRBV18 and TRBJ1-1; 7 positions match TRBD1. CDR1 is KGHSH, CDR2 LQKENI, per germline. The length of the CDR3 is 15 residues. V dropped 6 bases and J dropped 1; count of bases not matched to a gene: 8. CDR3 amino acids: CASSPGQVPNTEAFF. In nucleotides, the CDR3 is TGTGCCAGCTCCCCCGGACAGGTCCCGAACACTGAAGCTTTCTTT.

The CDR3 coding sequence is TGTGCCAGCAGCCCCAGCGGGAGTGAGCAGTTCTTC. Translation: CASSPSGSEQFF. V and J are TRBV6-6 and TRBJ2-1, with 8 bases aligning to TRBD2. The CDR3 extends over 12 amino acids. J was trimmed by 9 bases and V by 6 bases; bases with no gene match: 4. The V gene's germline CDR1 is MNHNY and CDR2 SVGAGI (reference sequence).

V usage is TRBV15 and J usage is TRBJ1-5; 9 bases fit TRBD1. After removal of 6 bases from V and 6 bases from J, the junction contained 6 bases not matched to a gene. The CDR3 covers 14 residues. CDR1 is LNHNV and CDR2 is YYDKDF in the germline V gene (reference sequence). This chain's CDR3 is CATSRTGVSQPQHF. The CDR3 DNA is TGTGCCACCAGTCGGACAGGGGTGAGTCAGCCCCAGCATTTT.

The genes are TRBV10-3 and TRBJ1-5; 8 bases are a match to TRBD1. From germline, CDR1 is ENHRY and CDR2 SYGVKD. V lost 6 bases to trimming and J lost 2 bases; unmatched junction nucleotides: 9. The CDR3 totals 16 residues. The CDR3 bases are TGTGCCATCAGCGGACAGGGTCAGGATGGCAATCAGCCCCAGCATTTT. It yields the protein CAISGQGQDGNQPQHF.

The rearrangement uses TRBV15 and TRBJ2-7, with 8 bases lining up with TRBD2. Trimming cost V 3 bases and J 4 bases; bases outside gene matches: 8. Per germline, CDR1 LNHNV and CDR2 YYDKDF (reference sequence). The CDR3 length is 15 residues. CDR3 loop: CATSRPLAGPYEQYF. DNA of the CDR3: TGTGCCACCAGCAGGCCGTTAGCGGGACCTTACGAGCAGTACTTC.

The chain couples TRBV14 to TRBJ2-5; no clear D gene. Trimming removed 4 bases from V and 7 bases from J, with 7 bases in between. Germline assignment: CDR1 SGHDN and CDR2 FVKESK. The CDR3 is made up of 11 amino acids. CDR3 loop: CASSLFRTQYF. CDR3 coding DNA: TGTGCCAGCAGCCTCTTTAGGACCCAGTACTTC.

This clone was found a few times. The CDR3 DNA reads as TGTGCCAGCAGCTTGGGCAGGGGCGATGGCTACACCTTC. This sequence encodes CASSLGRGDGYTF. The rearrangement joins TRBV11-2 to TRBJ1-2, with D maybe TRBD1 (6 bases). This CDR3 has 13 residues. Per germline, CDR1 SGHAT and CDR2 FQNNGV. The germline V and J ends were trimmed by 3 bases and 6 bases, with 11 bases remaining between them.

The CDR3 sequence: CASSTGAGSPNNQPQHF. The CDR3 nucleotides are TGTGCCAGTTCCACAGGGGCAGGATCCCCTAACAATCAGCCCCAGCATTTT. The chain uses TRBV19 and TRBJ1-5, with 7 bases that match TRBD1. CDR3 length: 17 amino acids. After removal of 8 bases from V and 3 bases from J, the junction contained 16 bases not matched to a gene. CDR1 and CDR2 (germline): LNHDA, SQIVND (reference sequence).

For this clone: One end of the junction varies from germline; a read error may be responsible. The rearrangement uses TRBV7-7 and TRBJ2-5; tentatively, D is TRBD2 (6 bases). CDR1 and CDR2 (germline): SSHAT, FNYEAQ (reference sequence). The length of the CDR3 is 14 residues. The DNA for the CDR3 is TGTGCTAGCAGCTTATTGGGGGGTCAAGAGACCCAGTACTTC. Its translation: CASSLLGGQETQYF.